Below, one T cell receptor beta chain is given with its context. Deletions cut 6 bases from V and 0 bases from J, with 8 bases between. This CDR3 is built from 13 residues. Germline loops: CDR1 MDHEN, CDR2 SYDVKM. This record comes from a study of blood T cell repertoires in COVID-19. Recovered participants had two consecutive negative NP/OP PCR tests, healthcare professional clearance, or symptom resolution. Produced via immunoSEQ multiplex PCR; TCRdb's table is partial and in-frame only. This table holds around 390,000 clones, around 87% found once. The sequence came from a woman in her forties or fifties who had recovered from COVID-19. The sample comprised PBMCs or T cells enriched from blood (not recorded which). The V and J genes are TRBV28 and TRBJ1-1, with D uncertain. The CDR3 region is CASSVLMNTEAFF. The DNA for the CDR3 is TGTGCCAGCAGCGTCCTTATGAACACTGAAGCTTTCTTT.